The entry below describes one T cell receptor beta chain. This entry is derived from a study of blood T cell repertoires in COVID-19. Study in general: Acute-phase and convalescent COVID-19 samples originated in the United States, Italy and Spain.

The table came from immunoSEQ multiplex PCR; TCRdb's copy has only in-frame clones and leaves some out. The repertoire includes about 100,000 clones, around nine tenths of them detected once, and 4.5% to 6% sits in the top ten. Sequencing was done on a sample of peripheral blood. This TCR derives from a man aged 65 to 79 with acute or convalescent COVID-19.

DNA for the CDR3: TGTGCCAGCAGCTTAGGGGGCAGGAACACTGAAGCTTTCTTT. It is translated as CASSLGGRNTEAFF. This rearrangement joins TRBV7-2 to TRBJ1-1; D is possibly TRBD1 (5 bases). Deletions cut 1 base from V and 1 base from J, with 7 bases between. There are 14 residues in the CDR3. Germline-derived CDR1 and CDR2 are SGHTA and FQGNSA. Full variable domain (outside the CDR3, taken from reference TRBV7-2 and TRBJ1-1): GAGVSQSPSNKVTEKGKDVELRCDPISGHTALYWYRQSLGQGLEFLIYFQGNSAPDKSGLPSDRFSAERTGGSVSTLTIQRTQQEDSAVYLCASSLGGRNTEAFFGQGTRLTVV.